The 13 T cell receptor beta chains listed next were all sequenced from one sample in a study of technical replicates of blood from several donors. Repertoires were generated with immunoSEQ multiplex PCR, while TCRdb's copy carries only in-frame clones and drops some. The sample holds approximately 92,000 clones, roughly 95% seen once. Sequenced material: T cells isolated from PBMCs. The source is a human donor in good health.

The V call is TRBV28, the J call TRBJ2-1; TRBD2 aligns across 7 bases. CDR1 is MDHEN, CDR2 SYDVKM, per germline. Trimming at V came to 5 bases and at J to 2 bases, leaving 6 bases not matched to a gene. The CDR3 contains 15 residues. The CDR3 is CASSIKTSPYNEQFF. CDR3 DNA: TGTGCCAGCAGTATTAAGACTAGCCCCTACAATGAGCAGTTCTTC.

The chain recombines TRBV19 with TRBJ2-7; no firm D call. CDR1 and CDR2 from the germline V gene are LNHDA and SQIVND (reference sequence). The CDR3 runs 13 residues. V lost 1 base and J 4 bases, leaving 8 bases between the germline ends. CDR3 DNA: TGTGCCAGTAGTATAGGCGGTGTATACGAGCAGTACTTC. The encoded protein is CASSIGGVYEQYF. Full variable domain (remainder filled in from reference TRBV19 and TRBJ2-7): DGGITQSPKYLFRKEGQNVTLSCEQNLNHDAMYWYRQDPGQGLRLIYYSQIVNDFQKGDIAEGYSVSREKKESFPLTVTSAQKNPTAFYLCASSIGGVYEQYFGPGTRLTVT.

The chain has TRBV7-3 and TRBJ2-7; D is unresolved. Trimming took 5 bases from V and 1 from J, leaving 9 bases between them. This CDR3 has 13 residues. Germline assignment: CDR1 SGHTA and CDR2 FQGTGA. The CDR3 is CASSVAYSYEQYF. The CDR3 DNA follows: TGTGCCAGCAGCGTTGCGTATTCCTACGAGCAGTACTTC.

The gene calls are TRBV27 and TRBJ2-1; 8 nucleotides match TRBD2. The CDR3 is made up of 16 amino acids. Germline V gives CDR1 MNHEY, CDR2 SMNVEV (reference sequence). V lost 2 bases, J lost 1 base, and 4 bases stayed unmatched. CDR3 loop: CASSLRGTSSYNEQFF. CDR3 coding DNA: TGTGCCAGCAGTTTAAGGGGGACTAGTTCCTACAATGAGCAGTTCTTC.

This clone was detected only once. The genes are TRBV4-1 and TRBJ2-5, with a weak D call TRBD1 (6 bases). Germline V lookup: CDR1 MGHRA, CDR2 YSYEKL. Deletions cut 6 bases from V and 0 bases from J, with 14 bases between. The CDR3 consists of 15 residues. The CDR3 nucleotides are TGCGCCAGCAGTCTAGATCCAGGGGACCAAGAGACCCAGTACTTC. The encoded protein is CASSLDPGDQETQYF.

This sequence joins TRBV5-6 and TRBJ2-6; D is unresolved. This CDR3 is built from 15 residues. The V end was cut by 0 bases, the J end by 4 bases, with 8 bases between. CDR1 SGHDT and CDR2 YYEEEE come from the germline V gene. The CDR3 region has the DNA TGTGCCAGCAGCTTGGGCCGACAAGGGGCCAACGTCCTGACTTTC. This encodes CASSLGRQGANVLTF.

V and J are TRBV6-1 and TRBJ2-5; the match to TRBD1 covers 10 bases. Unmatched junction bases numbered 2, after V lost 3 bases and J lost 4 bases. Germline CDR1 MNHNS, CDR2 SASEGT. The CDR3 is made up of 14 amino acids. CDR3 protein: CASSEDRGGETQYF. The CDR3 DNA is TGTGCCAGCAGTGAGGACAGGGGGGGAGAGACCCAGTACTTC.

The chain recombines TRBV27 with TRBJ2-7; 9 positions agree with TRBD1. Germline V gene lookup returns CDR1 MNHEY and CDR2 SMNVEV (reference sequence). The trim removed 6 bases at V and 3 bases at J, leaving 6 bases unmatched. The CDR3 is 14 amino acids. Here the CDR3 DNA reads TGTGCCAGCAGCCCGGGACAGGGTTTCTACGAGCAGTACTTC. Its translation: CASSPGQGFYEQYF.

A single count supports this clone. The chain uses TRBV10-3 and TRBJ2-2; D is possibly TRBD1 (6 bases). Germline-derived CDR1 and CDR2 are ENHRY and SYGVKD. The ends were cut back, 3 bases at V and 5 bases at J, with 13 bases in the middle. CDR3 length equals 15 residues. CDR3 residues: CAISENRDGTGELFF. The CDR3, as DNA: TGTGCCATCAGTGAAAACAGGGATGGGACCGGGGAGCTGTTTTTT.

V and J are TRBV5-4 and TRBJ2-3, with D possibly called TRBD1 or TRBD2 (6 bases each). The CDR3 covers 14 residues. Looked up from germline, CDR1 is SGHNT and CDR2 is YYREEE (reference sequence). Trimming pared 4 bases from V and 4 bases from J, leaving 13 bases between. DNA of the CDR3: TGTGCCAGCAGCATGGGGGGCCTATCAGATACGCAGTATTTT. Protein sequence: CASSMGGLSDTQYF.

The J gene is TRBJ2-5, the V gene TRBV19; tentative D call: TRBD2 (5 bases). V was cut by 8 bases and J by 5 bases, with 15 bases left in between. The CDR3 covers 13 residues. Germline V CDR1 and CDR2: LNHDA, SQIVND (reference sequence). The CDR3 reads CASSTNRGETQYF. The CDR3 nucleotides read TGTGCCAGTTCGACAAATAGAGGGGAGACCCAGTACTTC.

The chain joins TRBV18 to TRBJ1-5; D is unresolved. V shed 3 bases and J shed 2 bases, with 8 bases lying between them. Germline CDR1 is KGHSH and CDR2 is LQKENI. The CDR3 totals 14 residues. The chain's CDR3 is CASSPNQGNQPQHF. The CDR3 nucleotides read TGTGCCAGCTCACCTAACCAGGGCAATCAGCCCCAGCATTTT. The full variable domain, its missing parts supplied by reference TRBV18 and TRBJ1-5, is NAGVMQNPRHLVRRRGQEARLRCSPMKGHSHVYWYRQLPEEGLKFMVYLQKENIIDESGMPKERFSAEFPKEGPSILRIQQVVRGDSAAYFCASSPNQGNQPQHFGDGTRLSIL.

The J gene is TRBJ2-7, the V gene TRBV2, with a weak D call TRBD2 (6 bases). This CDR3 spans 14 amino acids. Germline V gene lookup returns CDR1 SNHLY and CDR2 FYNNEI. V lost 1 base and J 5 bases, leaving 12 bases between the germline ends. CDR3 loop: CASSEGGEMNEQYF. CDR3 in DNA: TGTGCCAGCAGTGAAGGGGGGGAAATGAACGAGCAGTACTTC.